This T cell receptor (beta chain) was sequenced for a study of blood T cell repertoires in COVID-19 (dated by TCRdb to 2020 to 2022). With respect to the entire study: Samples from collaborators originated in the United States, Italy and Spain and spanned both the acute and convalescent phases of COVID-19. The prospective study material was composed of cDNA or gDNA derived from T cells, B-cell-depleted T cells, or PBMCs. Subjects who had been exposed to COVID-19, were actively infected with it, or had recovered from it provided the deeply sampled blood TCRbeta repertoires that made up the dataset. The repertoires were released in a freely available public database intended as a resource for research on the immune response to SARS-CoV-2. The samples were drawn from two sources: the first 160 participants of the ongoing ImmuneRACE study, and 1,200 or so subjects contributed by 6 global collaborators. Sample metadata almost always included a de-identified subject ID, COVID-19 status, age in years and sex. Where available, HLA class I and class II types were taken from metadata supplied by the sample provider and were not determined by assay-based typing. What the study reported, not specific to this receptor: The quantity of clinical and demographic metadata differed by source and by participant and was supplied without curation.

Points on this clone: Its specific antigen is unknown. Base qualities were left out, and no much larger clone turns up one base away.

TCRbeta CDR3 regions were amplified from genomic DNA using the immunoSEQ Assay, a bias-controlled multiplex PCR. Per the source publication's procedure: The number of nucleated cells in each sample was estimated by amplification of reference gene primers within the assay. To quantify the absolute abundance of each unique TCRbeta CDR3 rearrangement, sequence reads were collapsed and filtered. For each sample, productive Simpson clonality was calculated as the square root of Simpson's diversity index across productive rearrangements. TCRdb took this table from immuneACCESS and kept in-frame rearrangements with V and J called. Such tables lack part of the clones; where checked against another copy, unresolved V genes explain under half of the gap, and the rest is unexplained. Clonal size and the V and J genes are those of that table, whereas D and trimming came from the DNA. The sample has under 200,000 clones on record, more than 85% of them singletons. The top ten clonotypes cover over 7% of the sample.

Whole blood was collected in K2EDTA tubes by collaborating institutions according to the institutions' own protocols. For TCRbeta analysis, collaborators shipped samples in one of three forms: frozen whole blood, isolated PBMCs, or DNA extracted from either of those sample types. In the germline V gene, CDR1 corresponds to LGHNA and CDR2 to YSLEER. V is clipped by 1 base and J by 0 bases, and the sequence between their germline boundaries is 10 bases long. From cysteine to phenylalanine, the CDR3 is 16 amino acids long. Left in the record is the CDR3 DNA by itself, 48 bases read in frame from the first base.

The sequenced material came from peripheral blood. This TCR was recovered from a woman older than 75 in a cohort sampled during active or convalescent COVID-19. The rearrangement joined TRBV4-3 to TRBJ1-5; tentative D gene TRBD1, with 6 bases matching. The CDR3 sequence is CASSQGTEYSNQPQHF. The sequenced DNA is TGCGCCAGCAGCCAAGGGACAGAATATAGCAATCAGCCCCAGCATTTT.